Included here is one T cell receptor beta chain sequence, with context. Its antigen is still unknown. This sample was included in a study of cytomegalovirus exposure and HLA in healthy donors. Background on the study: In a later analysis, it was reported that the approximately 120 validation repertoires had been produced on the same platform as the 700 or so repertoires belonging to the first cohort. Study-level results: According to a subsequent analysis, TCR clusters from the first cohort were inclined to appear together in the 120 or so validation repertoires. According to reports, the classifier identified cytomegalovirus status with high specificity and sensitivity.

Sequencing used immunoSEQ multiplex PCR; TCRdb keeps in-frame clones, though not all of them. Of about 300,000 clones in the sample, 88% were seen once. Germline lookup yields CDR1 MNHEY and CDR2 SVGAGI. This CDR3 has 16 amino acids. The trim removed 6 bases at V and 6 bases at J, leaving 16 bases unmatched. This sequence originates from a young woman in good health and CMV-seronegative. J is TRBJ1-2 and V is TRBV6-5; 7 nucleotides align to TRBD1. Sequencing was carried out using PBMCs. The CDR3 protein is CASSYLSGGGIDGYTF. Here the CDR3 DNA reads TGTGCCAGCAGCTACCTATCCGGAGGGGGCATAGATGGCTACACCTTC.